The subject of this entry is one T cell receptor (beta chain). It has no known antigen specificity. No clone much larger than this one lies a single base away; base qualities are absent. This sample was included in a study of shared clonotypes between healthy human individuals (dated by TCRdb to 2020 to 2021). Notes on the research overall: The cohort comprised a couple of women and three men aged 18 to 49 years. For each donor, three plates each were used for CD4 naive and CD4 memory, two plates were used for CD8 naive, and one plate was used for CD8 memory. Blood TCR repertoires of about five healthy adults were deeply sequenced to estimate repertoire size and the extent of clonotype sharing between individuals. Per donor, leukapheresis produced somewhere between about 0.94 and 9 billion PBMCs. To increase sequencing depth and limit assay-specific biases, different laboratories used diverse techniques to prepare libraries and sequence TCR repertoires. Broader findings and caveats from the paper: Clonotypes shared by all four sorted-subset donors showed higher generation probabilities than non-shared clonotypes. The small number of donors limited the genetic and exposure-history diversity represented. Pairwise subsampling indicated that sequencing depth was expected to affect the degree of clonotype sharing among donors. Sharing across a few donors was observed for roughly 5% of naive CD4, over 3% of naive CD8, 2% to 2.5% of memory CD4, and roughly 0.4% of memory CD8 clonotypes. Larger estimated clonotype richness was generally found for naive subsets than for memory subsets. Sampling was limited to blood, and TCR repertoires in tissue likely differ from TCR repertoires in blood. Incomplete sequencing was indicated by rarefaction of sorted-subset datasets, despite the large sequencing depth.

Donors were healthy HIV-negative adults with no recently reported acute infections or vaccinations. Every donor was a Caucasian adult residing in Nashville, Tennessee, USA. CD8 memory samples combined magnetically selected CD45RO+ cells with CCR7-negative CD45RA+ effector memory (TemRA) cells. Blood was obtained by leukapheresis, after which PBMCs were separated by Ficoll-Histopaque density gradient centrifugation and cryopreserved in liquid nitrogen vapor phase. Analytical flow cytometry was used to check the purity and quantity of every magnetically sorted T cell population. Each sorted fraction had its genomic DNA isolated and then quantified by UV absorbance on a Nanodrop 2000c. Here V drops 6 bases and J drops 0 bases, and the junction holds 6 bases not matched to any gene. Spanning cysteine to phenylalanine, the CDR3 consists of 15 amino acids. The retained sequence is limited to the CDR3, 45 bases, with the frame set at the first base. Based on the germline V gene (reference sequence), the CDR1 and CDR2 sequences are LNHDA and SQIVND.

Using the deep immunoSEQ assay, multiplex PCR amplified TCR CDR3 regions from genomic DNA. Extracted genomic DNA from each cell subset was distributed evenly across all wells of several immunoSEQ 96-well plates, and each plate was treated as a replicate. For sorted subsets, roughly 190 ng of genomic DNA, equivalent to 25,000 to 30,000 T cell genomes, went into each replicate PCR. Purified libraries were measured with a Qubit 3.0 fluorometer, size-checked on a Bioanalyzer 2100, and measured again with the KAPA Library Quantification kit. Each immunoSEQ 96-well plate was sequenced on its own single-read 150-cycle Illumina NextSeq 550 flow cell. Per the authors' processing: The immunoSEQ output contained only junctional sequences without quality scores, so filtering could not match that applied to full-length reads. Sequences were annotated with PyIR, a Python wrapper for IgBLAST v1.9, using IMGT germline references to assign V/J genes and CDR3. Any read was removed if the V/J assignment was weak (E-value above 1e-6), the CDR3 was missing, or the read contained stop codons, out-of-frame junctions, or ambiguous translated residues. A V3J clonotype was defined by an identical inferred V gene, J gene, and CDR3 amino acid sequence. Percentage overlap between repertoires was calculated by dividing the number of shared unique clonotypes by the size of the smaller repertoire. Richness of each repertoire was evaluated using RTK rarefaction, the Chao1 estimator, and Recon v2.1 estimates of unobserved clonotypes. For all TCRbeta clonotypes obtained by the gDNA method from four donors, generation probabilities were computed with OLGA. The table was pulled from immuneACCESS by TCRdb, which kept in-frame rearrangements only. Such tables lose some clones; where checked, under half of the loss comes from unresolved V genes, and the rest has no known cause. The V and J calls and clone size come from that table; D and trimming were worked out from the DNA. The sample data list 95,000 to 120,000 clones, and over 65% of these were observed just once. Over 20% of the sample belongs to the ten largest clones.

Material: memory CD8+ T cells sorted from blood. The cell subset or site label on this specimen signifies: CD45RO+ cells pooled with CCR7-negative TemRA cells. The rearrangement joined TRBV19 to TRBJ2-7, with TRBD2 matching 9 junction bases. This receptor was taken from a woman in her twenties or thirties in good health. The bases read TGTGCCAGTAGCCTTAGCGGGAGACACTCCTACGAGCAGTACTTC. Its translation is CASSLSGRHSYEQYF. The entire variable domain, with the stretches around the CDR3 drawn from the reference TRBV19 and TRBJ2-7 proteins, is DGGITQSPKYLFRKEGQNVTLSCEQNLNHDAMYWYRQDPGQGLRLIYYSQIVNDFQKGDIAEGYSVSREKKESFPLTVTSAQKNPTAFYLCASSLSGRHSYEQYFGPGTRLTVT.